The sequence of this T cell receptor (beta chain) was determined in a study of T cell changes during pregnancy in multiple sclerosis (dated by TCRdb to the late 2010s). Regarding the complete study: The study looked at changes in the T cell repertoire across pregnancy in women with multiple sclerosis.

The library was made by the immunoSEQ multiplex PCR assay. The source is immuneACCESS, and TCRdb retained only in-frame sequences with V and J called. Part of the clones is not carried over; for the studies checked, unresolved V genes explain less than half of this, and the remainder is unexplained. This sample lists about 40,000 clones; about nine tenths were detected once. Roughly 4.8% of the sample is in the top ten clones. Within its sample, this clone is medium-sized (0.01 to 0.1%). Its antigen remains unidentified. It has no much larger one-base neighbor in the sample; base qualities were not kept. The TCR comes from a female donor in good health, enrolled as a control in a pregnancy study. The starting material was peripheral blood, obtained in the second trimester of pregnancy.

Here the CDR3 is given as CASTQGWQGANTEAFF. The base sequence is TGTGCCAGCACCCAAGGGTGGCAGGGGGCGAACACTGAAGCTTTCTTT. The chain links TRBV7-2 with TRBJ1-1; 8 central bases correspond to TRBD1. The germline V gene gives CDR1 as SGHTA and CDR2 as FQGNSA. Trimming leaves V shorter by 7 bases and J shorter by 1 base, with the junction holding 11 bases beyond the gene matches. Counted from cysteine to phenylalanine, this CDR3 has 16 amino acids. The retained sequence is limited to the CDR3, 48 bases, with the frame set at the first base.